The clone carrying this T cell receptor beta chain came up a few times. CDR1 and CDR2 from the germline V gene are ENHRY and SYGVKD. The CDR3 loop spans 16 amino acids. V dropped 11 bases and J dropped 0 bases, with 22 bases sitting between them. This sample is part of a study of blood T cell repertoires in COVID-19. The overall study: In each case, the material was cDNA or gDNA derived from T cells, B-cell-depleted T cells, or PBMCs.

In the original processing: Amplification of reference gene primers was used by the study to estimate nucleated cell counts. Profiling relied on immunoSEQ multiplex PCR, and the TCRdb table lists in-frame clones only, not all of them. That table gives V, J and clone size, and the DNA gave D and trimming. The sample has about 200,000 clones, approximately 84% seen once. The sequencing input was peripheral blood. The rearrangement joins TRBV10-3 to TRBJ1-2, with a weak D call TRBD1 (6 bases). This sequence originates from a human donor with acute or convalescent COVID-19. The donor label of this sample is uncertain. This chain's CDR3 is CAPPRRGRLANYGYTF. In DNA form, the CDR3 reads TGTGCCCCACCCCGAAGGGGGAGATTAGCTAACTATGGCTACACCTTC.